This TCR beta chain was found in a study of shared clonotypes between healthy human individuals. This table comes from immunoSEQ multiplex PCR, and its TCRdb copy is limited to in-frame clones, with some not included. Altogether nearly 750,000 clones are present, 55% to 80% being singletons, with the ten largest covering around 1.8%. V dropped 5 bases and J dropped 6; count of bases not matched to a gene: 11. The CDR3 extends over 16 amino acids. Germline CDR1 reads SEHNR; CDR2 reads FQNEAQ (reference sequence). HIV-negative, healthy adults without recent acute infections or vaccinations were the donors.

Sequenced sample: memory CD4+ T cells sorted from blood. This sample's subset: CD45RA-negative fraction. The source of this sequence is a woman under 40 in good health. V gene TRBV7-9 combines with J gene TRBJ2-1, with 9 positions matching TRBD2. CDR3 residues: CASSRPSSGKSNEQFF. CDR3 coding DNA: TGTGCCAGCAGCCGGCCGTCTAGCGGGAAAAGCAATGAGCAGTTCTTC.